The sequence of this T cell receptor (beta chain) was determined in a study of cytomegalovirus exposure and HLA in healthy donors. The protocol was immunoSEQ multiplex PCR, while the TCRdb copy is restricted to in-frame clones and leaves out a portion. This repertoire shows approximately 82,000 clones, approximately 93% found once; its top ten account for roughly 0.65%. Findings and limits, study-wide: In the roughly 110 validation repertoires, under 95% of cluster scores exceeded 0, per a later analysis. The CMV antigen specificity of a few CMV-associated chains was confirmed through in vitro analysis.

The donors formed part of the roughly 110-subject validation cohort, distinct from the roughly 700-subject first cohort. The CDR3 spans 15 residues. V trimming: 1 base; J trimming: 2 bases; junction bases outside the gene matches: 4. The germline V gene has CDR1 LGHNA and CDR2 YNFKEQ. Details on this clone: Its antigen is as yet unknown.

The J gene is TRBJ1-1, the V gene TRBV4-2; TRBD1 agrees at 7 bases. The clonotype was recovered from a man aged 18 to 30 in good health and CMV-seronegative. Sequenced: PBMCs. The CDR3 protein is CASSQGPGGNTEAFF. Here the CDR3 DNA reads TGTGCCAGCAGCCAAGGTCCAGGGGGAAACACTGAAGCTTTCTTT.